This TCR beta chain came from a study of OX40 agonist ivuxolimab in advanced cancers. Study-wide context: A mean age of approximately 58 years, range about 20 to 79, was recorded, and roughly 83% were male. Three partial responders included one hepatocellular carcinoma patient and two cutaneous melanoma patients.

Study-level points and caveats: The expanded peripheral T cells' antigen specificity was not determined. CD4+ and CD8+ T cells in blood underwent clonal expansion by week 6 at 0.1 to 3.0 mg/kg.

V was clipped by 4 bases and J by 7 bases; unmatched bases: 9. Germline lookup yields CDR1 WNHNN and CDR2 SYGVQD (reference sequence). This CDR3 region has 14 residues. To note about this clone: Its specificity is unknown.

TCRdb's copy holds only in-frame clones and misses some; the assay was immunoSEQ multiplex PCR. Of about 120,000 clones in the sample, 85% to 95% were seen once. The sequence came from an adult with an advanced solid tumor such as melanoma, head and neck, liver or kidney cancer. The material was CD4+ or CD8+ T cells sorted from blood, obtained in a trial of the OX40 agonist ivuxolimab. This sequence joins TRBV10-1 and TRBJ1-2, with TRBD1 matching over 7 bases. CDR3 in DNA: TGCGCCAGCAGTGCAAACAGGGGTACGGCTGGCTACACCTTC. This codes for CASSANRGTAGYTF.